This T cell receptor (beta chain) was found in a study of shared clonotypes between healthy human individuals. TCRdb's table, derived via immunoSEQ multiplex PCR, lists solely in-frame clones and lacks some. This sample carries around 640,000 clones, 96% of them seen once, and the ten largest clones take 0.095% to 0.13%. The CDR3 length is 15 residues. Trimming cost V 2 bases and J 3 bases; bases outside gene matches: 7. Per germline, CDR1 MNHEY and CDR2 SVGAGI. Terminally differentiated effector memory CD45RA+ cells were left out of the naive CD8 fraction, which was CD45RO-negative and positively selected for CCR7.

This TCR was sampled from a woman aged 25 to 39 in good health. The sample comprised naive CD8+ T cells sorted from blood. The J gene is TRBJ2-7, the V gene TRBV6-5; 7 nucleotides align to TRBD2. The CDR3 spells CASSYTGPGGYEQYF. The CDR3 nucleotides are TGTGCCAGCAGTTACACGGGACCGGGAGGCTACGAGCAGTACTTC.